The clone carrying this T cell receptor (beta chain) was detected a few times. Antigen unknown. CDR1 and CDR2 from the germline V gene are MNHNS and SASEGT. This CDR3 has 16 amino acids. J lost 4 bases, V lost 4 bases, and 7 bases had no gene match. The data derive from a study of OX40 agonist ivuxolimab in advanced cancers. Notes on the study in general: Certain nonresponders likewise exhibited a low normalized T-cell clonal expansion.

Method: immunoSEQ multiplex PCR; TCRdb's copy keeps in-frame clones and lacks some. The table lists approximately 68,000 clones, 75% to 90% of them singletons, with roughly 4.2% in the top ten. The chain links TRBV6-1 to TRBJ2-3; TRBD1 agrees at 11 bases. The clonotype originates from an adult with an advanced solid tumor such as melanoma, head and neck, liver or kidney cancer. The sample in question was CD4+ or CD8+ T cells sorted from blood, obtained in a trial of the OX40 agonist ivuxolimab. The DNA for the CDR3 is TGTGCCAGCAGTGCCAGACCGGGACAGGGGGCAGATACGCAGTATTTT. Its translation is CASSARPGQGADTQYF.